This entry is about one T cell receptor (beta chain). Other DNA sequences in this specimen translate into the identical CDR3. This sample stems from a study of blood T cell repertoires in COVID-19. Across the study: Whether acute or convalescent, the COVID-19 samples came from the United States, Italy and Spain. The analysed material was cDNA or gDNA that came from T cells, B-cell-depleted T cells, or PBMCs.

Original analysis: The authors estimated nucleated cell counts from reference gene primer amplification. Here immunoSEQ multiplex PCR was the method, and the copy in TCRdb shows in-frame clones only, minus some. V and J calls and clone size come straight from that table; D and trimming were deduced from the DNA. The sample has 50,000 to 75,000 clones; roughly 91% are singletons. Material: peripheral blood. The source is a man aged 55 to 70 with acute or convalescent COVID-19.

CDR3 nucleotides: TGTGCCAGCAGCAGGGGTTTAAATTATGGCTACACCTTC. This codes for CASSRGLNYGYTF. The rearrangement joins TRBV6-4 to TRBJ1-2; D perhaps matches TRBD1 (6 bases). V shed 6 bases and J shed 5 bases, with 13 bases lying between them. The CDR3 length is 13 residues. CDR1 and CDR2 (germline): MRHNA, SNTAGT.